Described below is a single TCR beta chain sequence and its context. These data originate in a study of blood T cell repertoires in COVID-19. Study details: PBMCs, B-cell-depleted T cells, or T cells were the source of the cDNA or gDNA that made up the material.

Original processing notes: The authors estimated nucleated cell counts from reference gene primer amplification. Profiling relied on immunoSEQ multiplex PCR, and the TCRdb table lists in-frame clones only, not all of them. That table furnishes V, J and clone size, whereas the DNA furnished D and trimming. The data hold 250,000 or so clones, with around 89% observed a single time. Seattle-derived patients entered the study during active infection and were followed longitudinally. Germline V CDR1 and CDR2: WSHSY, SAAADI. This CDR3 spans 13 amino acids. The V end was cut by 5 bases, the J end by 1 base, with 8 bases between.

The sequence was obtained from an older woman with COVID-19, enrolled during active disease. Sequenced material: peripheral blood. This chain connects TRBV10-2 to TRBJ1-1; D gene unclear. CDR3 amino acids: CASSTGTNTEAFF. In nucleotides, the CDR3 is TGCGCCAGCAGTACGGGTACGAACACTGAAGCTTTCTTT.